Listed below are T cell receptor beta chains from one sample, sequenced in a study of human T cells and chemical hapten exposure. TCRdb reprocessed the RACE reads via MiXCR and lists one record per CDR3 protein. The sample records 180,000 or so distinct CDR3 sequences, around 24% being singletons. This material consisted of whole blood, taken in connection with sensitization to the hapten diphenylcyclopropenone (DPC). Source of these receptors: a woman aged 45-59 years with alopecia areata. Some clones in this sample may be carry-over from other donors' samples. Each CDR3 is given with its conserved first and last residue. The D gene is left open where the match is weak. Clone size is not always given. Where it is, it says once, few, many or a class for expanded clones.

>13|TRBV29-1|NA|TRBJ1-3|many
CSVEHYRGNTIYF
TGCAGCGTTGAACACTACAGAGGAAACACCATATATTTT
>15|TRBV20-1|NA|TRBJ1-6|many
CSARALGGWNSPLHF
TGCAGTGCTAGAGCCCTGGGAGGGTGGAATTCACCCCTCCACTTT
>13|TRBV27|NA|TRBJ2-1|NA
CASSAQGYNEQFF
TGTGCCAGCAGTGCACAGGGTTACAATGAGCAGTTCTTC
>14|TRBV6-5|NA|TRBJ2-3|few
CASSYLRSADTQYF
TGTGCCAGCAGTTACCTTCGTTCCGCAGATACGCAGTATTTT
>14|TRBV3-1|NA|TRBJ2-7|NA
CASSQLSGQMEQYF
TGTGCCAGCAGTCAGCTCTCGGGACAAATGGAGCAGTACTTC
>13|TRBV5-5|NA|TRBJ2-7|few
CASSLAKRDEQYF
TGTGCCAGCAGCTTGGCGAAAAGGGACGAGCAGTACTTC
>16|TRBV27|TRBD1|TRBJ2-1|NA
CASSREGTGPFNEQFF
TGTGCCAGCAGTCGAGAGGGGACAGGGCCCTTCAATGAGCAGTTCTTC
>14|TRBV30|NA|TRBJ1-5|few
CAWSSGTVNQPQHF
TGTGCCTGGAGTTCCGGCACTGTGAATCAGCCCCAGCATTTT
>15|TRBV5-1|NA|TRBJ2-3|few
CASRPQGSGTDTQYF
TGCGCCAGCAGACCTCAAGGATCAGGCACAGATACGCAGTATTTT
>14|TRBV3-1|NA|TRBJ2-2|NA
CASSQPAGTGELFF
TGTGCCAGCAGCCAACCTGCCGGGACCGGGGAGCTGTTTTTT